This T cell receptor beta chain was identified during a study of CD8+CD57+ T cells in acquired aplastic anemia. Individuals selected for sequencing had exhibited CD8+CD57+ cell expansion on flow cytometry. The template used for profiling TCR beta VDJ and CDR3 was genomic DNA. Via MiXCR, TCRdb re-called the reads, giving one row per CDR3 protein. The sample carries around 430,000 distinct CDR3 sequences, around 33% recorded once. The germline gives CDR1 ENHRY, CDR2 SYGVKD. V shed 10 bases and J 12 bases; nucleotides not matched to a gene: 12. There are 12 residues in the CDR3. Sequencing was done on a sample of sorted CD4+, CD8+, or CD8+CD57+ T cells (not recorded which) from PBMCs. This TCR was sampled from a human donor with aplastic anemia. The genes are TRBV10-3 and TRBJ2-7, with 10 bases that match TRBD2. This CDR3 reads CASSIGPSGGYF. The CDR3 coding sequence is TGTGCCAGCAGCATAGGTCCTAGCGGGGGGTACTTC.